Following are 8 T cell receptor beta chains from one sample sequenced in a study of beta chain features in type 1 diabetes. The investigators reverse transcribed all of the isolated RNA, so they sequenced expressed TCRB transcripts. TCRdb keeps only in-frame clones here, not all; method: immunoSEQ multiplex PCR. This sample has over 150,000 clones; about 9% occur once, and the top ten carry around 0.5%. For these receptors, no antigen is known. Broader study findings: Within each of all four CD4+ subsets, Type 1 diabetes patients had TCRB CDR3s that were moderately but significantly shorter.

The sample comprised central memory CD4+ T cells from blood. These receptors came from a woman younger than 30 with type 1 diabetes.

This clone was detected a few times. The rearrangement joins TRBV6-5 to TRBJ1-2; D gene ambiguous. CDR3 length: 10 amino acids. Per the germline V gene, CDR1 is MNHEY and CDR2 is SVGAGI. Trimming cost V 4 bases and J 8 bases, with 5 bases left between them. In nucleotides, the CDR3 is TGTGCCAGCAGTTCTGAGGGCTACACCTTC. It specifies CASSSEGYTF.

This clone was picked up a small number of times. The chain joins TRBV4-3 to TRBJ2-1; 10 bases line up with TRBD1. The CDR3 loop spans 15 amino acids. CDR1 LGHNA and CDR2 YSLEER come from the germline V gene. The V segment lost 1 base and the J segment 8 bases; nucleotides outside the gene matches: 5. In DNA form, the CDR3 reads TGCGCCAGCAGCCAAGGGGACAGGGGCTGGGATGAGCAGTTCTTC. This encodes CASSQGDRGWDEQFF.

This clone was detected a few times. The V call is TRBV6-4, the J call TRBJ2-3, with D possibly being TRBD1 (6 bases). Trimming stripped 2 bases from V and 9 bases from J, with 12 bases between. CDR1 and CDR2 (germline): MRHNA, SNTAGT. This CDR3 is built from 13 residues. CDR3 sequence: CASSDLSQGTQYF. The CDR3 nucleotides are TGTGCCAGCAGTGACCTCTCGCAGGGGACGCAGTATTTT.

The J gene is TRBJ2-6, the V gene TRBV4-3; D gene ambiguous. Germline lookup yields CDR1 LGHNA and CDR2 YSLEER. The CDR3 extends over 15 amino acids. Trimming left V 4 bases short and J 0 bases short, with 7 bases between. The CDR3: CASSPPGSGANVLTF. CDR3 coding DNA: TGCGCCAGCAGCCCTCCGGGCTCTGGGGCCAACGTCCTGACTTTC.

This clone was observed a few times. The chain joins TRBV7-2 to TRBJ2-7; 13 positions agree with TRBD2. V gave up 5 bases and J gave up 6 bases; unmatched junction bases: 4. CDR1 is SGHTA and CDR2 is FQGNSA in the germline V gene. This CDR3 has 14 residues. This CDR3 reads CASSQTSGGSEQYF. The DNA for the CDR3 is TGTGCCAGCAGCCAGACTAGCGGGGGGAGCGAGCAGTACTTC.

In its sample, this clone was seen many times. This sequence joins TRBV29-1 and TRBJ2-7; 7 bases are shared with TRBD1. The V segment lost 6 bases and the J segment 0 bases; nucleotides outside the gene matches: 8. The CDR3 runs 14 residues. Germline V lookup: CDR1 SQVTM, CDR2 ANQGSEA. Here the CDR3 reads CSVLSGGYSYEQYF. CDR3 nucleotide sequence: TGCAGCGTGTTATCAGGGGGATACTCCTACGAGCAGTACTTC.

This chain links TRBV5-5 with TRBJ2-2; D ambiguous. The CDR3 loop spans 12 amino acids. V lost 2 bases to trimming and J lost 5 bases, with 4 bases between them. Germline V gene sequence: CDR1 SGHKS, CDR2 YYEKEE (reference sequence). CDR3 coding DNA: TGTGCCAGCAGCTTCGGGACCGGGGAGCTGTTTTTT. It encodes CASSFGTGELFF.

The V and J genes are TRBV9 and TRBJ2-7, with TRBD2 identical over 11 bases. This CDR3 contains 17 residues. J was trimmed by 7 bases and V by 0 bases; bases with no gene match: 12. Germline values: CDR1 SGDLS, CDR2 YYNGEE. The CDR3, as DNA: TGTGCCAGCAGCGTAGCTATAGGGACTAGCGGCAGGGATGAGCAGTACTTC. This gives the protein CASSVAIGTSGRDEQYF.